This entry features one TCR beta chain sequence. In the study's own analysis: The authors estimated nucleated cell counts from reference gene primer amplification. Data came from immunoSEQ multiplex PCR; TCRdb stores just in-frame clones and leaves some out. The V and J calls and clone size were taken over from that table, and D and trimming were inferred from the DNA. The repertoire holds tens of thousands of clones, with about 78% as singletons. The entry originates in a study of blood T cell repertoires in COVID-19. Unmatched junction bases numbered 13, after V lost 4 bases and J lost 7 bases. Germline assignment: CDR1 MDHEN and CDR2 SYDVKM. The length of the CDR3 is 15 residues.

The material sequenced was peripheral blood. This clonotype was obtained from a woman of 80 years or more with acute or convalescent COVID-19. This chain joins TRBV28 and TRBJ2-7; 7 nucleotides line up with TRBD2. This CDR3 reads CASSSPGGGSIEQYF. The CDR3 DNA is TGTGCCAGCAGTTCCCCGGGGGGAGGGTCCATAGAGCAGTACTTC.